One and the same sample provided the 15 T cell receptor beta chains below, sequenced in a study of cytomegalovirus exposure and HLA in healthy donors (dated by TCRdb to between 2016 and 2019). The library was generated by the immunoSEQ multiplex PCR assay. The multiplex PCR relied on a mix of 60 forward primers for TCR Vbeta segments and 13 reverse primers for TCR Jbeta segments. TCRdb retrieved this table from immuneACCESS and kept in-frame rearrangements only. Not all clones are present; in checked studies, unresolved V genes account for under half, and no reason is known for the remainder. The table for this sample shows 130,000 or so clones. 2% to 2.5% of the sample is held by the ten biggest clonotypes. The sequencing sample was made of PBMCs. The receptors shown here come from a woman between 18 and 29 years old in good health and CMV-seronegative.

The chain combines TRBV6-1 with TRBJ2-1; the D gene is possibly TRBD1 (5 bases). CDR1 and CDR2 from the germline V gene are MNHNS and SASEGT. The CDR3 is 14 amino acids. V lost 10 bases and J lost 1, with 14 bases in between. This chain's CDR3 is CATIHPGSYNEQFF. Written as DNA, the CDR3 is TGTGCCACAATTCACCCAGGGTCCTACAATGAGCAGTTCTTC.

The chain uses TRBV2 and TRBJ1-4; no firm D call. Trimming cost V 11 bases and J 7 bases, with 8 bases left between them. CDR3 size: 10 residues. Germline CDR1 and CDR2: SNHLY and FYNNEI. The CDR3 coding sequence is TGTGCCGTGGGAGGTGAAAAACTGTTTTTT. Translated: CAVGGEKLFF.

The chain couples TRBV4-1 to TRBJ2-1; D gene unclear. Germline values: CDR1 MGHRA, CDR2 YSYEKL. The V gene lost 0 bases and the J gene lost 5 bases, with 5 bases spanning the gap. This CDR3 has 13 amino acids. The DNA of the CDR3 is TGCGCCAGCAGCCAAGAATTAGACAATGAGCAGTTCTTC. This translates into CASSQELDNEQFF.

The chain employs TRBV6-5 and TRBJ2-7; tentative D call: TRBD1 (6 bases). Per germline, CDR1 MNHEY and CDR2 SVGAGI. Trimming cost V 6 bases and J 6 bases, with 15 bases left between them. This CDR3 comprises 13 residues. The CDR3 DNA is TGTGCCAGCAGCCTTAAACAGGGTTCCGAGCAGTACTTC. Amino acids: CASSLKQGSEQYF.

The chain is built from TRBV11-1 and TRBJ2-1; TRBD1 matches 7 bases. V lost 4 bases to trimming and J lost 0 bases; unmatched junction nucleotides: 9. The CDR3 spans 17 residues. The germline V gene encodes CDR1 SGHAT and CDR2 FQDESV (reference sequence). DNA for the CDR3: TGTGCCAGCAGCTCAAAGACAGGGACCAGCTCCTACAATGAGCAGTTCTTC. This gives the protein CASSSKTGTSSYNEQFF.

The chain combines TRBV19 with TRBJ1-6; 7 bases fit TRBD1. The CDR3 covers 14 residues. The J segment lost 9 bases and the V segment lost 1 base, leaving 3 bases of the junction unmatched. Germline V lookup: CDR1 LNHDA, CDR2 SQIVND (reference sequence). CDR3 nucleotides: TGTGCCAGTAGTATAGGACAGGGCATTTCACCCCTCCACTTT. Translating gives CASSIGQGISPLHF.

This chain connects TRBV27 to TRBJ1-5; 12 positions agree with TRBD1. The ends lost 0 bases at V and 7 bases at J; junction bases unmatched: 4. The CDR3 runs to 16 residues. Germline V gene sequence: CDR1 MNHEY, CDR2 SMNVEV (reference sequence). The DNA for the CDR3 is TGTGCCAGCAGTTTATCAGGGACAGGGGGCGCACAGCCCCAGCATTTT. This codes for CASSLSGTGGAQPQHF.

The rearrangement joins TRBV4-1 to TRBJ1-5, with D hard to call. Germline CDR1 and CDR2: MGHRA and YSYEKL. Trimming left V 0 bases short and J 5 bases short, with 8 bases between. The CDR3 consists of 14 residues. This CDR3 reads CASSQEGLDQPQHF. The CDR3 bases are TGCGCCAGCAGCCAAGAAGGACTGGATCAGCCCCAGCATTTT.

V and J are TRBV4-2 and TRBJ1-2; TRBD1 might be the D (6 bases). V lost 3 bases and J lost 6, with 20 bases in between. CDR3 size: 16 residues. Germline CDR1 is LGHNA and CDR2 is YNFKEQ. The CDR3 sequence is CASSHGNPGVVDGYTF. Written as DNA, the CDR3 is TGTGCCAGCAGCCACGGGAACCCAGGGGTGGTAGATGGCTACACCTTC.

The CDR3 region is CASSPTGYRGNTIYF. CDR3 DNA: TGTGCCAGCAGCCCGACAGGGTACCGTGGAAACACCATATATTTT. The chain joins TRBV9 to TRBJ1-3; TRBD1 matches 7 bases. The CDR3 is 15 amino acids. In germline, CDR1 is SGDLS, CDR2 YYNGEE. V shed 4 bases and J 3 bases; nucleotides not matched to a gene: 7.

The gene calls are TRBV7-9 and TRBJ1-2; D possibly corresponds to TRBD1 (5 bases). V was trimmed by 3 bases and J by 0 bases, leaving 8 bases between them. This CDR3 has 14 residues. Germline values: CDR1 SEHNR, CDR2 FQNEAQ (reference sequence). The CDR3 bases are TGTGCCAGCAGCTTGGACACAGCTAACTATGGCTACACCTTC. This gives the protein CASSLDTANYGYTF. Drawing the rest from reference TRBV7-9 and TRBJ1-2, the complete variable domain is DTGVSQNPRHKITKRGQNVTFRCDPISEHNRLYWYRQTLGQGPEFLTYFQNEAQLEKSRLLSDRFSAERPKGSFSTLEIQRTEQGDSAMYLCASSLDTANYGYTFGSGTRLTVV.

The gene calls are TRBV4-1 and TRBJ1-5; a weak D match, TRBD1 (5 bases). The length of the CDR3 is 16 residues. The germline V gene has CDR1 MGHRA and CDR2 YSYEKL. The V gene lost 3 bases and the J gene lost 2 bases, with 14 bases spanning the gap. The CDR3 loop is CASSHPGRGRNQPQHF. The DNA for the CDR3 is TGCGCCAGCAGCCATCCCGGGCGGGGACGCAATCAGCCCCAGCATTTT.

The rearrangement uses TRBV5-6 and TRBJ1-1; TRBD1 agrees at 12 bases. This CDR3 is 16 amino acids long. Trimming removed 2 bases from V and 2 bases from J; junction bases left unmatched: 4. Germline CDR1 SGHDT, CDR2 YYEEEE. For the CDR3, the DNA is TGTGCCAGCAGCTTTGGGACAGGGGGCTTAAACACTGAAGCTTTCTTT. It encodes CASSFGTGGLNTEAFF.

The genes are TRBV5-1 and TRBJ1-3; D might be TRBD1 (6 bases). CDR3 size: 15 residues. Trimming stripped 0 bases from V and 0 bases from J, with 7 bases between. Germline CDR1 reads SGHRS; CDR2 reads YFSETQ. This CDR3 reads CASSLGTASGNTIYF. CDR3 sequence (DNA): TGCGCCAGCAGCTTGGGGACAGCCTCTGGAAACACCATATATTTT.

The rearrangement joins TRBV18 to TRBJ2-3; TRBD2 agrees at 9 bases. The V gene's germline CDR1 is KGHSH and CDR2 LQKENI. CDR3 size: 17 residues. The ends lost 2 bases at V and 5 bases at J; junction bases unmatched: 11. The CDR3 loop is CASSPWGTSPGGDTQYF. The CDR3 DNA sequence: TGTGCCAGCTCACCATGGGGGACTAGCCCCGGTGGAGATACGCAGTATTTT.